This TCR beta chain was captured by sequencing in a study of shared clonotypes between healthy human individuals. This clone has a single count. Its specificity is unknown. J gave up 1 base and V 6 bases, and 5 bases lay outside the gene matches. This CDR3 contains 16 residues. The germline gives CDR1 MRHNA, CDR2 SNTAGT. It was across several immunoSEQ plates that each subset's genomic DNA was evenly split. Profiling relied on immunoSEQ multiplex PCR, and the TCRdb table lists in-frame clones only, not all of them. The sample lists roughly 1,500,000 clones, 95% to 99% seen once, with 0.45% in the top ten. Study outcomes and limitations: In general, naive subsets displayed greater estimated richness than memory subsets did.

There were no recent acute infections or vaccinations among the donors, who were healthy HIV-negative adults. Sequencing was done on a sample of naive CD4+ T cells sorted from blood. Sample subset: CD45RA+ positively selected. The receptor was isolated from a young man in good health. The V gene is TRBV6-4, the J gene TRBJ2-7, with TRBD2 matching over 14 bases. CDR3 amino acids: CASRPGTSGRSYEQYF. The CDR3 DNA reads as TGTGCCAGCAGACCCGGGACTAGCGGGAGATCCTACGAGCAGTACTTC.